This TCR beta chain was profiled in a study of OX40 agonist ivuxolimab in advanced cancers. Study findings and constraints: People who partly responded at 0.1-3.0 mg/kg had some of the least clonal expansion seen. CD4+ and CD8+ blood T cells expanded clonally by week 6 at 0.1 to 3.0 mg/kg. Some of the nonresponding patients also showed low levels of normalized T-cell clonal expansion.

This CDR3 comprises 15 residues. V dropped 4 bases and J dropped 0; count of bases not matched to a gene: 4. Per the germline V gene, CDR1 is SGHRS and CDR2 is YFSETQ. The repertoire was sequenced with immunoSEQ multiplex PCR; TCRdb's copy has only in-frame clones and lacks some. Of about 53,000 clones in the sample, about 88% were seen once. Concerning this clone itself: The antigen remains undetermined.

Sequenced material: CD4+ or CD8+ T cells sorted from blood, taken in a trial of the OX40 agonist ivuxolimab. This sequence joins TRBV5-1 and TRBJ1-5; 7 bases align to TRBD1. The receptor was isolated from an adult with an advanced solid tumor such as melanoma, head and neck, liver or kidney cancer. The CDR3 nucleotides are TGCGCCAGCAGCCCGGGGACAGTTAGCAATCAGCCCCAGCATTTT. Translation: CASSPGTVSNQPQHF.